One TCR beta chain is described in this entry. Antigen: not known. The source of the sample is a study of shared clonotypes between healthy human individuals. General study findings and limits: Non-shared clonotypes showed lower generation probabilities than clonotypes common to all four donors.

In germline, CDR1 is MNHEY, CDR2 SVGAGI. This CDR3 spans 14 amino acids. The trim removed 7 bases at V and 1 base at J, leaving 4 bases unmatched. Sequenced by immunoSEQ multiplex PCR; TCRdb stores in-frame clones only, minus some. The sample yields roughly 2.2 million clones, 80% to 95% seen once. What was sequenced was naive CD4+ T cells from PBMCs. Subset of the sample: CD45RA+ positively selected. The chain recombines TRBV6-5 with TRBJ1-1; 9 nucleotides match TRBD1. The TCR comes from a man aged 18 to 30 in good health. Some clones in this sample may be carry-over from other donors' samples. CDR3 in amino acids: CASNTGGRNTEAFF. CDR3 DNA: TGTGCCAGCAATACAGGGGGCAGGAACACTGAAGCTTTCTTT.